This TCR beta chain is from a study of identical twins. Many counts were recorded for this clonotype. CDR3 length equals 13 residues. Unmatched junction bases numbered 4, after V lost 3 bases and J lost 4 bases. Germline assignment: CDR1 SQVTM and CDR2 ANQGSEA. Template switching (which added a universal primer site) was used, and cDNA carried unique molecular identifiers. One entry per CDR3 protein, called by TCRdb with MiXCR from the 5' RACE reads. Among around 1.7 million distinct CDR3 sequences listed, more than 30% were seen once. This chain connects TRBV29-1 to TRBJ1-2; 8 bases align to TRBD1. The TCR sequence derives from a newborn girl in good health. Input material: cord blood. The CDR3 reads CSVDPTGGYGYTF. CDR3 DNA sequence: TGCAGCGTTGATCCTACAGGGGGCTATGGCTACACCTTC. The full variable domain, in which reference TRBV29-1 and TRBJ1-2 provide the parts outside the CDR3, is SAVISQKPSRDICQRGTSLTIQCQVDSQVTMMFWYRQQPGQSLTLIATANQGSEATYESGFVIDKFPISRPNLTFSTLTVSNMSPEDSSIYLCSVDPTGGYGYTFGSGTRLTVV.